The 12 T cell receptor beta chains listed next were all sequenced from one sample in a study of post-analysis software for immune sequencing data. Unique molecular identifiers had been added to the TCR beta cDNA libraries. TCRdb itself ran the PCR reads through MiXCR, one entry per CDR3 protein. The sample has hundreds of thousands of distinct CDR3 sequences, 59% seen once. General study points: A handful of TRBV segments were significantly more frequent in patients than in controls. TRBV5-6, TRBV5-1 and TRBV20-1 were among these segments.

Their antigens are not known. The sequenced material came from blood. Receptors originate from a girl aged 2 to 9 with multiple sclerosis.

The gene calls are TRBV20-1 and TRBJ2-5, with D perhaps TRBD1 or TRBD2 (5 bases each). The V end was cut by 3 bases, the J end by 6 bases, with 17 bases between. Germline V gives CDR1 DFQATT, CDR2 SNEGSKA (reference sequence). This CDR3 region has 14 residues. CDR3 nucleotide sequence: TGCAGTGCTAGGCCCGGGGACCCACCGAAGACCCAGTACTTC. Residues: CSARPGDPPKTQYF.

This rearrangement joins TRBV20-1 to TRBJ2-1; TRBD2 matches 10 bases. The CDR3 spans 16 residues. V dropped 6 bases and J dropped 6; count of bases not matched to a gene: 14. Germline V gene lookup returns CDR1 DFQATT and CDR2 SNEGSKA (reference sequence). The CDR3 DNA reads TGCAGTGCGCGATCCCGTTTAGCGGGGGGCTTCAATGAGCAGTTCTTC. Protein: CSARSRLAGGFNEQFF.

The DNA of the CDR3 is TGCAGCGTTGAAAAGCGACTAGCGATGAATGAGCAGTTCTTC. It encodes CSVEKRLAMNEQFF. The chain recombines TRBV29-1 with TRBJ2-1, with TRBD2 matching 8 bases. The germline CDR1 and CDR2 sequences are SQVTM and ANQGSEA. The CDR3 is made up of 14 amino acids. Trimming took 2 bases from V and 7 from J; bases not matched to a gene: 7.

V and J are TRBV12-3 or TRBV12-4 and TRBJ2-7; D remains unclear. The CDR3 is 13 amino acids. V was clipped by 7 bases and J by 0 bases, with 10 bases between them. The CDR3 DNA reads TGTGCCAGCAATGGTAACAGCTCCTACGAGCAGTACTTC. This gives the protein CASNGNSSYEQYF.

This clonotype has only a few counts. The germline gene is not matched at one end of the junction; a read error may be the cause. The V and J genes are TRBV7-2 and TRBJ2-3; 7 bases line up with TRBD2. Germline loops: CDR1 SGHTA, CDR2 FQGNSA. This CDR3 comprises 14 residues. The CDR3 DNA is TGCGCCAGCAGCTTGCGGGGGACCACAGATACGCAGTATTTT. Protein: CASSLRGTTDTQYF.

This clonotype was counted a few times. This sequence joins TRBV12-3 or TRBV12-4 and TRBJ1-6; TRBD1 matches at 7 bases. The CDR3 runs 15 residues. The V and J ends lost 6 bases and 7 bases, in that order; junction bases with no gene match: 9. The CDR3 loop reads CASSQNRGRNSPLHF. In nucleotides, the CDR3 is TGTGCCAGCAGCCAGAACAGGGGTCGGAATTCACCCCTCCACTTT.

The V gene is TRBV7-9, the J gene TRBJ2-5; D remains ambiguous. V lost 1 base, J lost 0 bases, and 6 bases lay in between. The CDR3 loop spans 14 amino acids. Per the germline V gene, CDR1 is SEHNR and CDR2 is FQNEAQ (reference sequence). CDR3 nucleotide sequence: TGTGCCAGCAGCTTAGACGCAGACCAAGAGACCCAGTACTTC. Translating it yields CASSLDADQETQYF.

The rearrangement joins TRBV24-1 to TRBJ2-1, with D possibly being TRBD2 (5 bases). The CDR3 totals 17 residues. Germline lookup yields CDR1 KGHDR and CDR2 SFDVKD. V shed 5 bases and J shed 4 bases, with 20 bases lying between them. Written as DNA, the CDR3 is TGTGCCACCAGTGGTTCCCCTCGCGGGCCAGAATACAATGAGCAGTTCTTC. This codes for CATSGSPRGPEYNEQFF.

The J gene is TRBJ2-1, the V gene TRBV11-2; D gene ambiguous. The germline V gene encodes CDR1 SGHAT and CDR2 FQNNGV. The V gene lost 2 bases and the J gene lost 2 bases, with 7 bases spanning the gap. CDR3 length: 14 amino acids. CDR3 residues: CASSLKGTYNEQFF. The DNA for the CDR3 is TGTGCCAGCAGCTTAAAGGGAACCTACAATGAGCAGTTCTTC.

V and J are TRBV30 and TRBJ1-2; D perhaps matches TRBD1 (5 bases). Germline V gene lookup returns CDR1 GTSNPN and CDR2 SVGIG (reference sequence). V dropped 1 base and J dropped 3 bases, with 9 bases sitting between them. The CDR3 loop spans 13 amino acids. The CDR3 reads CAWSGRRDYGYTF. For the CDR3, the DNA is TGTGCCTGGAGTGGTCGCAGGGACTATGGCTACACCTTC. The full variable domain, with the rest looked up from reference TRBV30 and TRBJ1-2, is SQTIHQWPATLVQPVGSPLSLECTVEGTSNPNLYWYRQAAGRGLQLLFYSVGIGQISSEVPQNLSASRPQDRQFILSSKKLLLSDSGFYLCAWSGRRDYGYTFGSGTRLTVV.

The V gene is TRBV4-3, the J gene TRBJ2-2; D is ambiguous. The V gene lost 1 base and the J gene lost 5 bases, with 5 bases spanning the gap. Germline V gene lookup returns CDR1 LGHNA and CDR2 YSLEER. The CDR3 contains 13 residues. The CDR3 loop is CASSQVVTGELFF. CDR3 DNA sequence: TGCGCCAGCAGCCAAGTAGTAACCGGGGAGCTGTTTTTT.

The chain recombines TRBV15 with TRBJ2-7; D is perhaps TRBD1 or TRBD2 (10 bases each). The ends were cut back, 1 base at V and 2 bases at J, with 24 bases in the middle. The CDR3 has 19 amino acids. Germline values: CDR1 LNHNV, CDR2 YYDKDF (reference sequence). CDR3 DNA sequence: TGTGCCACCAGCAGAGGCGGACAGGGGGTAGCGGGAGGACCCTACGAGCAGTACTTC. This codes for CATSRGGQGVAGGPYEQYF.